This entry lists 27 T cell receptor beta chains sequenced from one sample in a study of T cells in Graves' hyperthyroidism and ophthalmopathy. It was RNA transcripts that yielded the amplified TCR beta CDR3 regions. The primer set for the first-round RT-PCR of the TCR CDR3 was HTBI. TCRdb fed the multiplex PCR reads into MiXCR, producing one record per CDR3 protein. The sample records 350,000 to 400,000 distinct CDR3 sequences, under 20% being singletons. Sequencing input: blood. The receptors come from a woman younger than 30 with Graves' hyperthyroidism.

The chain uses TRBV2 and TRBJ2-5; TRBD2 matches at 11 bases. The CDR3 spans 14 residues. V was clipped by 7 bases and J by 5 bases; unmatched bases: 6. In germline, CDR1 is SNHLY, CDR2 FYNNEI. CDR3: CASTTTSGIETQYF. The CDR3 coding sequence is TGTGCCAGCACTACGACTAGCGGGATTGAGACCCAGTACTTC.

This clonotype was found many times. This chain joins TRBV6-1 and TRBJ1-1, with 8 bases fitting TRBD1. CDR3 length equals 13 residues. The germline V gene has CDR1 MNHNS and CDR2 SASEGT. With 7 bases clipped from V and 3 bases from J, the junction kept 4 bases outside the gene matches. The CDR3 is CASNADRDTEAFF. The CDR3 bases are TGTGCCAGCAACGCGGACAGGGACACTGAAGCTTTCTTT.

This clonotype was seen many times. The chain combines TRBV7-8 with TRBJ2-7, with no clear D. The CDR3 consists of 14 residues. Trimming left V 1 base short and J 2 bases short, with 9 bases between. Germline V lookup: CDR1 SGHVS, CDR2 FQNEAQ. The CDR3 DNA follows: TGTGCCAGCAGCTTAGAGGCAGGTCCCTACGAGCAGTACTTC. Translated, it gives CASSLEAGPYEQYF.

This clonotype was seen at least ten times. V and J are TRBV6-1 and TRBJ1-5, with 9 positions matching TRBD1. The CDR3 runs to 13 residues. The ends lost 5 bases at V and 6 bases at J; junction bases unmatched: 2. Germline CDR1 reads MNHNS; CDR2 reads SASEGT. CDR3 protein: CASSKQGAQPQHF. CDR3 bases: TGTGCCAGCAGTAAACAGGGGGCTCAGCCCCAGCATTTT.

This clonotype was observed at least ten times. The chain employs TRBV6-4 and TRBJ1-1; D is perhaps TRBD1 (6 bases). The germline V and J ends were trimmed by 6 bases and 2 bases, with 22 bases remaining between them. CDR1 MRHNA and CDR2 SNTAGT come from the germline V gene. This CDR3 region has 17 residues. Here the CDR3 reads CASSPGDWGGLNTEAFF. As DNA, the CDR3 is TGTGCCAGCAGCCCAGGGGATTGGGGGGGGTTAAACACTGAAGCTTTCTTT.

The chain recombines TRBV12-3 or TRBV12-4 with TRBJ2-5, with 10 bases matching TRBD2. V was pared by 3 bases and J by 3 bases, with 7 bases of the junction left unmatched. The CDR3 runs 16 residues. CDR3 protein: CASSFGAGGSKETQYF. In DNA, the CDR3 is TGTGCCAGCAGTTTTGGAGCGGGGGGGTCAAAAGAGACCCAGTACTTC.

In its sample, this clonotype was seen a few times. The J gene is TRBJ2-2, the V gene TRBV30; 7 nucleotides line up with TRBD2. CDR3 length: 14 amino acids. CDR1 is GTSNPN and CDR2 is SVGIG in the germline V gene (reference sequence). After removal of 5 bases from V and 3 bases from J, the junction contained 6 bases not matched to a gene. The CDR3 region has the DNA TGTGCCTGGCACCTCCGGGGGGACACCGGGGAGCTGTTTTTT. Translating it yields CAWHLRGDTGELFF.

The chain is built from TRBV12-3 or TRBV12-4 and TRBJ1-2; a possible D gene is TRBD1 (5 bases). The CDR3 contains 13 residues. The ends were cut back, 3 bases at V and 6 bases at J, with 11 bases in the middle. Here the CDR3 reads CASSLGGDNGYTF. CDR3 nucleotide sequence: TGTGCCAGCAGTTTGGGGGGGGATAATGGCTACACCTTC.

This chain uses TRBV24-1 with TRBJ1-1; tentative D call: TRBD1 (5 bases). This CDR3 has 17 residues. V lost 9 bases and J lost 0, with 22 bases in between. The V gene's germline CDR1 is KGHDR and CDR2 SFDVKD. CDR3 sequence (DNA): TGTGCCACCCCTCCGACTCGACATGACAGAATGAACACTGAAGCTTTCTTT. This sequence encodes CATPPTRHDRMNTEAFF.

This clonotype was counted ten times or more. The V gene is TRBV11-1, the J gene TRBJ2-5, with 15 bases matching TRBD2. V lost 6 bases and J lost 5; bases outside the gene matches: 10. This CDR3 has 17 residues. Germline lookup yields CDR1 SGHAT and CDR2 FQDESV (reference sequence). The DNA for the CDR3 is TGTGCCAGCAGGCGGACTAGCGGGGGGGCCGGGGTGGAGACCCAGTACTTC. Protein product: CASRRTSGGAGVETQYF.

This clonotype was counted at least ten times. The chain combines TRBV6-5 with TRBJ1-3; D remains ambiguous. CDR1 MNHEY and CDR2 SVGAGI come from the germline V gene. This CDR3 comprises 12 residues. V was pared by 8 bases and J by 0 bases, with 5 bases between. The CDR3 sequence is CASFVSGNTIYF. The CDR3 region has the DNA TGTGCCAGCTTCGTCTCTGGAAACACCATATATTTT.

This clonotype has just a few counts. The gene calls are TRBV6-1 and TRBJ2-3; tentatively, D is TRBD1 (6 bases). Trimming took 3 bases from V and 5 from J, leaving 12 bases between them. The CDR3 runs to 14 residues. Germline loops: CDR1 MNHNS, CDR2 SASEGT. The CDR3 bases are TGTGCCAGCAGTGAGGCAGGGGAAAAAGATACGCAGTATTTT. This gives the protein CASSEAGEKDTQYF.

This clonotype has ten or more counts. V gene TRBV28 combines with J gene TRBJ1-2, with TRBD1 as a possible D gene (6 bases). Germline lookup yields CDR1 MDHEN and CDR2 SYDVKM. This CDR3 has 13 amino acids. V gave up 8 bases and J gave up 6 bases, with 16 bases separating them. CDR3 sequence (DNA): TGTGCCAGCGACCCAGGGGTTGTAAATGGCTACACCTTC. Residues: CASDPGVVNGYTF.

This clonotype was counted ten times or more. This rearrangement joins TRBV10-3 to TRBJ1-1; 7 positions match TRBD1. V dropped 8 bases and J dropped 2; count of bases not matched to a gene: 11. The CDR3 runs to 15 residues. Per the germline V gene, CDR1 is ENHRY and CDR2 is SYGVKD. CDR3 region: CAIGTQGGYNTEAFF. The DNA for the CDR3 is TGTGCCATCGGAACCCAGGGGGGTTACAACACTGAAGCTTTCTTT.

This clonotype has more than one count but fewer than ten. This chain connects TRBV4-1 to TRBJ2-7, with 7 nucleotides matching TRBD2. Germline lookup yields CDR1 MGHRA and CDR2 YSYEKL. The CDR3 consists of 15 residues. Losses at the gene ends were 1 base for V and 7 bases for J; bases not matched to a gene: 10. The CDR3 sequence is CASSQGRGGGSEQYF. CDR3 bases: TGCGCCAGCAGCCAAGGTCGGGGCGGGGGAAGTGAGCAGTACTTC.

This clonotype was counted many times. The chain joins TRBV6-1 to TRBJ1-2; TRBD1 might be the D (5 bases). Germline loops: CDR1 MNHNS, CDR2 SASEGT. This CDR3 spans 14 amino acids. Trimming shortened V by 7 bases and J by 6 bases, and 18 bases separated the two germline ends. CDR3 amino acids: CASITGWGFNGYTF. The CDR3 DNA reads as TGTGCCAGCATCACTGGCTGGGGCTTTAATGGCTACACCTTC.

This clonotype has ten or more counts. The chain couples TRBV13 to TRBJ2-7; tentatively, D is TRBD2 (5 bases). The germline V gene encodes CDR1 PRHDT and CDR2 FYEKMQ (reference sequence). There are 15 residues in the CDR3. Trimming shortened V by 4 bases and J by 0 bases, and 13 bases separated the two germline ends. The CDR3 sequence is CASSSAATNSYEQYF. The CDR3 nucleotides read TGTGCCAGCAGCTCGGCAGCGACTAACTCCTACGAGCAGTACTTC.

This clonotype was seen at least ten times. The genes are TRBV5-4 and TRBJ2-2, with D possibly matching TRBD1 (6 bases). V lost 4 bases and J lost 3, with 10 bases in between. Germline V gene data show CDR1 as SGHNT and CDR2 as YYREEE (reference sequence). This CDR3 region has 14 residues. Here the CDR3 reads CASSPRTDTGELFF. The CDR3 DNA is TGTGCCAGCAGCCCCCGGACAGACACCGGGGAGCTGTTTTTT.

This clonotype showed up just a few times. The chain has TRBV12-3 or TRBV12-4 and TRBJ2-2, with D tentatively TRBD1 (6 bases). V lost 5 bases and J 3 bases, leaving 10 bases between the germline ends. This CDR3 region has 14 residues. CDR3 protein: CASSRRGYTGELFF. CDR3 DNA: TGTGCCAGCAGTCGCAGGGGCTACACCGGGGAGCTGTTTTTT.

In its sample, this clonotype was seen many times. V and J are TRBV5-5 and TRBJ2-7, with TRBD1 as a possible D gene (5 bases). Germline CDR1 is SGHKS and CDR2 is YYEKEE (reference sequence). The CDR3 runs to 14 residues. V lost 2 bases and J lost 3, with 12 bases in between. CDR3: CASSFPGNDYEQYF. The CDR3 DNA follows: TGTGCCAGCAGCTTCCCAGGGAATGACTACGAGCAGTACTTC.

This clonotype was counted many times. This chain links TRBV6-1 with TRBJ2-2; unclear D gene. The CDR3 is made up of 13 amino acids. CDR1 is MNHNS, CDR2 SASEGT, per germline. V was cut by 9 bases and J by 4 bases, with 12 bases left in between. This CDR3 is CASTTASTGELFF. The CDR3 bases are TGTGCCAGTACAACCGCTAGCACCGGGGAGCTGTTTTTT.

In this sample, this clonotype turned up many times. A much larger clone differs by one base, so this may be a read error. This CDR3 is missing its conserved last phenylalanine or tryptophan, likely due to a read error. The CDR3 DNA is TGCAGTGCTAGAGATCCGACAGTGAACACTGAAGCTTTCCTT. The encoded protein is CSARDPTVNTEAFL. This sequence joins TRBV20-1 and TRBJ1-1, with D possibly TRBD1 on 5 matching bases. Trimming removed 0 bases from V and 0 bases from J, with 8 bases in between. CDR3 length: 14 residues. Germline V gene sequence: CDR1 DFQATT, CDR2 SNEGSKA (reference sequence).

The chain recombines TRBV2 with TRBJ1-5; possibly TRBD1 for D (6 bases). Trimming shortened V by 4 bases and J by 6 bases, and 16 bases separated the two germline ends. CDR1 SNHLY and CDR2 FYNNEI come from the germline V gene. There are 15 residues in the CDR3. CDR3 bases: TGTGCCAGCAGTGTGCAGGAACAGGGAAGTCAGCCCCAGCATTTT. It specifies CASSVQEQGSQPQHF.

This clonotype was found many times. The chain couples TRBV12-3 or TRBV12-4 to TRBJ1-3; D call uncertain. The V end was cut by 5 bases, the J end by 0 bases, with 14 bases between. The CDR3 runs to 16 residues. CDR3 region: CASSTARRLSGNTIYF. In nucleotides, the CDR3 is TGTGCCAGCAGTACCGCGAGACGCCTCTCTGGAAACACCATATATTTT.

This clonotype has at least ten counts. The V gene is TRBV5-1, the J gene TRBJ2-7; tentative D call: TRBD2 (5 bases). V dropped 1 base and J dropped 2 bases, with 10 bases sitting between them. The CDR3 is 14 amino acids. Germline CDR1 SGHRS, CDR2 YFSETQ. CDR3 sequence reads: CASSLRTATYEQYF. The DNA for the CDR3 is TGCGCCAGCAGCTTGAGGACTGCCACCTACGAGCAGTACTTC.

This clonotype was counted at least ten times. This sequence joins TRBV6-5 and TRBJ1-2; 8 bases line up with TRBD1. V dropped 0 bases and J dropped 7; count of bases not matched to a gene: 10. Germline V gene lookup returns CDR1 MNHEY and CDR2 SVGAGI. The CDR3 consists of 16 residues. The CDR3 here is CASSYSSPGGDGGYTF. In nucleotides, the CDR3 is TGTGCCAGCAGTTACTCATCACCAGGGGGCGACGGTGGCTACACCTTC.

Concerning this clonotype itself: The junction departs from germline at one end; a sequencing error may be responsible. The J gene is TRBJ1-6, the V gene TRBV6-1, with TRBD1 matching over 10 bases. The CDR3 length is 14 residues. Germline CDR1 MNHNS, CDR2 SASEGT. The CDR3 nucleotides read TGTTCCAGCAGCCAGGACAGGGGGGGCTCACCCCTCCACTTT. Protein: CSSSQDRGGSPLHF.